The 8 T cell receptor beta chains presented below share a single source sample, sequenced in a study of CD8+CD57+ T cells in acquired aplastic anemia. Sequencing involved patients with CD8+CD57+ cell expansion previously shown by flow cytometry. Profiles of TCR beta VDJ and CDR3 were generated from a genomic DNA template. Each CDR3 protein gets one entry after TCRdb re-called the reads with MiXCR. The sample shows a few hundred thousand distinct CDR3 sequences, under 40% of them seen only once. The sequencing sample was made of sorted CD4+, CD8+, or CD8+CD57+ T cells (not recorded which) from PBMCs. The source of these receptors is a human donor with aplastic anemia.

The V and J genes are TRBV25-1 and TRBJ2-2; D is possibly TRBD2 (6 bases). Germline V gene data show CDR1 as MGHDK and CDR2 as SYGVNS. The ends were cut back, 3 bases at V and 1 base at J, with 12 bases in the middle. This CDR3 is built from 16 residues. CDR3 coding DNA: TGTGCCAGCAGTGATCTACGGGGGTGGAACACCGGGGAGCTGTTTTTT. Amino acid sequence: CASSDLRGWNTGELFF.

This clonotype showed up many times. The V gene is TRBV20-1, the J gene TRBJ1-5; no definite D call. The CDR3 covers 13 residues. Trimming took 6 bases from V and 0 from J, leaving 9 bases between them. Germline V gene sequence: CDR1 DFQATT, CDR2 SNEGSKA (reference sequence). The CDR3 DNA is TGCAGTGCCCTATGGAATAGCAATCAGCCCCAGCATTTT. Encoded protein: CSALWNSNQPQHF.

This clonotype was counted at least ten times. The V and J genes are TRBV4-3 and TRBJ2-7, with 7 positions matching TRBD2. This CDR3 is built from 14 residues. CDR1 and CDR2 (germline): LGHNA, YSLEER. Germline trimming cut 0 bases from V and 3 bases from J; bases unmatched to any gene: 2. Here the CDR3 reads CASSQEAGSYEQYF. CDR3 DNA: TGCGCCAGCAGCCAAGAAGCGGGAAGCTACGAGCAGTACTTC.

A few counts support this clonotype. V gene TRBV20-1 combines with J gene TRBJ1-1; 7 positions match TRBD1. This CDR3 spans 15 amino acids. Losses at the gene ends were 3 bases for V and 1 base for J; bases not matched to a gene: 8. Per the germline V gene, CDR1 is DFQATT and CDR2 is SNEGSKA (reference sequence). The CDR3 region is CSASTSDRTNTEAFF. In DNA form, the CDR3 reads TGCAGTGCTAGCACCTCGGACAGGACGAACACTGAAGCTTTCTTT.

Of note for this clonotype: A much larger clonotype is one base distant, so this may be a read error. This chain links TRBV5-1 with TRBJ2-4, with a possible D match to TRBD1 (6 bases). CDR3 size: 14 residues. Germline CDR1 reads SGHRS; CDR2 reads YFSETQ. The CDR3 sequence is CASVLQGVKHIQYF. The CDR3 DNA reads TGCGCCAGCGTCCTACAGGGTGTCAAACACATTCAGTACTTC.

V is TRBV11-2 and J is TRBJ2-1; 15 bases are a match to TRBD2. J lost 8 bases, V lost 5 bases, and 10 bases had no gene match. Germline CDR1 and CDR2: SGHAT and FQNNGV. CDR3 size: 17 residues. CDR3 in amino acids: CASSPQGLAGGDDEQFF. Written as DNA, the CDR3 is TGTGCCAGCAGCCCCCAAGGACTAGCGGGAGGGGATGATGAGCAGTTCTTC.

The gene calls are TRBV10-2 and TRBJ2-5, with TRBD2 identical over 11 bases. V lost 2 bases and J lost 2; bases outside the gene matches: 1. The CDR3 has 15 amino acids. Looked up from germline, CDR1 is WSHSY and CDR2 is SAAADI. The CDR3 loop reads CASSERTSGQETQYF. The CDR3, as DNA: TGCGCCAGCAGTGAGAGGACTAGCGGGCAAGAGACCCAGTACTTC.

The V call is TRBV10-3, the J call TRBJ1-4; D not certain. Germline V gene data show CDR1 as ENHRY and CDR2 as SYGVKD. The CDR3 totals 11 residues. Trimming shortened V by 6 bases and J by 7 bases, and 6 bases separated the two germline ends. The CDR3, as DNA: TGTGCCATCAGCGGAGCTGAAAAACTGTTTTTT. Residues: CAISGAEKLFF.